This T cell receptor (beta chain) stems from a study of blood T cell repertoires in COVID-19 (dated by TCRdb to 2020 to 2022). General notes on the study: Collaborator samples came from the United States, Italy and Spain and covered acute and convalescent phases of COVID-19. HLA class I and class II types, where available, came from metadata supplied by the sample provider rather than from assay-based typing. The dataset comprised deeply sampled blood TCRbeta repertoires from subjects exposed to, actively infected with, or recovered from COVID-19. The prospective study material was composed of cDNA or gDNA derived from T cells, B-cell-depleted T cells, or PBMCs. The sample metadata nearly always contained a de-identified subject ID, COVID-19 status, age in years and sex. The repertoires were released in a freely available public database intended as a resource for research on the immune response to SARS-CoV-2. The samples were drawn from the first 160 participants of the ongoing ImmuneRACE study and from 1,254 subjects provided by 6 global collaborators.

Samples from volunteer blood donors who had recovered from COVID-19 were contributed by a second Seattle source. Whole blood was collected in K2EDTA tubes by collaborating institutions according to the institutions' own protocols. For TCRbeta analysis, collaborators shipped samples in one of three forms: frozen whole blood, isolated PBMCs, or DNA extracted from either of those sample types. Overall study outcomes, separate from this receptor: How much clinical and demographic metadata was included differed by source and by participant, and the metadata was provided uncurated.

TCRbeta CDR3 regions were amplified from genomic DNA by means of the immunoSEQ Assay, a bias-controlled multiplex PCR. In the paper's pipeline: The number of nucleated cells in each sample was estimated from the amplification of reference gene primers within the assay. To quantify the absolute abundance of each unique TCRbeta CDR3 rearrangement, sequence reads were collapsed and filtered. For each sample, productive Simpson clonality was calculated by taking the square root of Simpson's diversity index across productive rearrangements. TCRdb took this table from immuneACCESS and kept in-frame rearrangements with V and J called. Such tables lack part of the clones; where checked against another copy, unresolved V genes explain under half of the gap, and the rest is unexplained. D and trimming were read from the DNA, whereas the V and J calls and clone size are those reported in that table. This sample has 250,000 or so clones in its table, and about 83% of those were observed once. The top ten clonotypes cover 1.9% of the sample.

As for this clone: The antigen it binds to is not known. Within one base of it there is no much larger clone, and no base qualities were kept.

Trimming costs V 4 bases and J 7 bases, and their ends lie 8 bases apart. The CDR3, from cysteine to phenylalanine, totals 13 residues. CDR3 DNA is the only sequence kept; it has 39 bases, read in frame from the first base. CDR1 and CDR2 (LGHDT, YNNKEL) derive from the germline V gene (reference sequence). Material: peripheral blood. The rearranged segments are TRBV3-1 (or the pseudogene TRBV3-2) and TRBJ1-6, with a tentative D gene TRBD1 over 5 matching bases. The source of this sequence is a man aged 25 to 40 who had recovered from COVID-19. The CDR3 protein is CASSLQGNSPLHF. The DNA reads TGTGCCAGCAGCCTTCAGGGAAATTCACCCCTCCACTTT.